These 20 T cell receptor beta chains were all obtained from the same sample, sequenced in a study of T cell responses to AZD1222 COVID-19 vaccine. Some clones are missing from TCRdb's copy, which holds only in-frame ones; the method was immunoSEQ multiplex PCR. The sample has approximately 120,000 clones, 88% seen once; the top ten hold roughly 6.1%. This specimen was peripheral blood, taken 28 days after the second AZD1222 dose. The receptors were sampled from an adult who received the AZD1222 COVID-19 vaccine.

V usage is TRBV5-5 and J usage is TRBJ2-1; D may be TRBD2 (6 bases). The V gene lost 4 bases and the J gene lost 1 base, with 12 bases spanning the gap. This CDR3 comprises 15 residues. Germline values: CDR1 SGHKS, CDR2 YYEKEE (reference sequence). CDR3 loop: CASSPGGGSYNEQFF. DNA for the CDR3: TGTGCCAGCAGCCCCGGTGGAGGGTCCTACAATGAGCAGTTCTTC.

V and J are TRBV3-1 (or the pseudogene TRBV3-2) and TRBJ1-2; TRBD1 matches at 9 bases. Unmatched junction bases numbered 12, after V lost 2 bases and J lost 14 bases. In germline, CDR1 is LGHDT, CDR2 YNNKEL (reference sequence). The CDR3 runs 14 residues. CDR3 loop: CASSQPSLGTGWTF. For the CDR3, the DNA is TGTGCCAGCAGCCAACCGTCGTTGGGGACAGGGTGGACCTTC.

The V and J genes are TRBV5-1 and TRBJ1-1, with a weak D call TRBD1 (6 bases). The CDR3 consists of 14 residues. Germline loops: CDR1 SGHRS, CDR2 YFSETQ. With 4 bases removed from V and 3 bases from J, the gap between germline ends came to 13 bases. In DNA form, the CDR3 reads TGCGCCAGCAGCGCCACAGGGAGTGACACTGAAGCTTTCTTT. This encodes CASSATGSDTEAFF.

V gene TRBV28 combines with J gene TRBJ2-7; no firm D call. Germline V gives CDR1 MDHEN, CDR2 SYDVKM. The CDR3 consists of 12 residues. Trimming left V 5 bases short and J 0 bases short, with 5 bases between. The CDR3 protein is CASSTASYEQYF. The CDR3 region has the DNA TGTGCCAGCAGTACAGCCTCCTACGAGCAGTACTTC.

The rearrangement joins TRBV7-9 to TRBJ2-7, with 8 nucleotides matching TRBD2. The CDR3 has 16 amino acids. The V and J ends lost 1 base and 2 bases, in that order; junction bases with no gene match: 7. The V gene's germline CDR1 is SEHNR and CDR2 FQNEAQ (reference sequence). CDR3 region: CASSLGGGGPTYEQYF. The CDR3 DNA follows: TGTGCCAGCAGCTTAGGAGGCGGGGGGCCCACCTACGAGCAGTACTTC.

The chain has TRBV5-1 and TRBJ1-2; 7 nucleotides agree with TRBD1. The J segment lost 7 bases and the V segment lost 1 base, leaving 4 bases of the junction unmatched. The CDR3 has 13 amino acids. Germline CDR1 SGHRS, CDR2 YFSETQ. The CDR3 loop reads CASSLRQGGGYTF. CDR3 sequence (DNA): TGCGCCAGCAGCTTGAGACAGGGAGGTGGCTACACCTTC.

The gene calls are TRBV7-2 and TRBJ2-2; D unclear. Trimming shortened V by 2 bases and J by 6 bases, and 22 bases separated the two germline ends. Germline CDR1 and CDR2: SGHTA and FQGNSA. This CDR3 region has 18 residues. CDR3 bases: TGTGCCAGCAGCTTAATAGGGCCAGAGACGGTTGGTGCCGGGGAGCTGTTTTTT. Residues: CASSLIGPETVGAGELFF.

The genes are TRBV9 and TRBJ2-7; TRBD2 matches at 15 bases. This CDR3 is built from 17 residues. After removal of 0 bases from V and 2 bases from J, the junction contained 3 bases not matched to a gene. Germline V lookup: CDR1 SGDLS, CDR2 YYNGEE. CDR3 bases: TGTGCCAGCAGCGTAGGGACTAGCGGGAGGGTTACCTACGAGCAGTACTTC. It translates to CASSVGTSGRVTYEQYF.

Here the CDR3 reads CASSQPRTAVYEQYF. In DNA, the CDR3 is TGTGCCAGCAGCCAACCACGGACGGCGGTCTACGAGCAGTACTTC. The genes are TRBV3-1 (or the pseudogene TRBV3-2) and TRBJ2-7; D unresolved. Between the trimmed V and J ends, which lost 2 bases and 3 bases, there was a span of 14 bases. The CDR3 is 15 amino acids. The germline gives CDR1 LGHDT, CDR2 YNNKEL (reference sequence).

This clone has just one count. The chain is built from TRBV5-1 and TRBJ1-3, with no clear D. The CDR3 is 16 amino acids. Deletions cut 0 bases from V and 3 bases from J, with 13 bases between. Germline lookup yields CDR1 SGHRS and CDR2 YFSETQ. The DNA for the CDR3 is TGCGCCAGCAGCTTGGCCGGAACCTCGGGTGGAAACACCATATATTTT. This gives the protein CASSLAGTSGGNTIYF.

V gene TRBV3-1 (or the pseudogene TRBV3-2) combines with J gene TRBJ1-5; D gene ambiguous. Germline V CDR1 and CDR2: LGHDT, YNNKEL (reference sequence). V was pared by 3 bases and J by 2 bases, with 2 bases between. The CDR3 totals 12 residues. The CDR3 spells CASSHGNQPQHF. DNA for the CDR3: TGTGCCAGCAGCCACGGCAATCAGCCCCAGCATTTT.

This clone was detected once. The genes are TRBV7-5 and TRBJ2-1; TRBD2 reflects the table's D call only, with no check against the DNA. TRBV7-5 is assigned pseudogene status. The CDR3 spans 17 residues. In DNA, the CDR3 is TGTGTCAGAAGCTTAGGGGCTAGCGGGAGCTCCTACAATGAGCAGTTCTTC. Protein product: CVRSLGASGSSYNEQFF.

The V gene is TRBV5-1, the J gene TRBJ2-2, with 10 positions matching TRBD2. After removal of 4 bases from V and 7 bases from J, the junction contained 13 bases not matched to a gene. The CDR3 is 17 residues long. Germline V gives CDR1 SGHRS, CDR2 YFSETQ. The CDR3, as DNA: TGCGCCAGCAGCCCATACCTAGCGGGGGCCAGGGGCGGGGAGCTGTTTTTT. It specifies CASSPYLAGARGGELFF.

This chain uses TRBV4-2 with TRBJ2-1, with 8 bases matching TRBD1. J lost 9 bases, V lost 3 bases, and 19 bases had no gene match. The CDR3 contains 18 residues. Germline CDR1 is LGHNA and CDR2 is YNFKEQ. The chain's CDR3 is CASSQGQVSGFLGGEQFF. Here the CDR3 DNA reads TGTGCCAGCAGCCAGGGACAGGTGAGCGGGTTCCTCGGGGGTGAGCAGTTCTTC.

The chain couples TRBV19 to TRBJ2-2; D is uncertain. The V gene lost 4 bases and the J gene lost 2 bases, with 5 bases spanning the gap. The CDR3 extends over 13 amino acids. In germline, CDR1 is LNHDA, CDR2 SQIVND (reference sequence). CDR3 in amino acids: CASSTQNTGELFF. CDR3 nucleotide sequence: TGTGCCAGTAGTACCCAAAACACCGGGGAGCTGTTTTTT.

The chain couples TRBV6-6 to TRBJ1-2; D may be TRBD1 (6 bases). The CDR3 spans 14 residues. V was shortened by 8 bases and J by 2 bases, with 15 bases between the two germline ends. CDR1 MNHNY and CDR2 SVGAGI come from the germline V gene (reference sequence). CDR3: CASHPGQSNYGYTF. In DNA, the CDR3 is TGTGCCAGCCATCCCGGACAGTCCAACTATGGCTACACCTTC.

This sequence joins TRBV3-1 (or the pseudogene TRBV3-2) and TRBJ2-7; no definite D call. The CDR3 runs to 12 residues. The V end lost 0 bases, the J end lost 5 bases, and 5 bases lay between the germline ends. Looked up from germline, CDR1 is LGHDT and CDR2 is YNNKEL (reference sequence). This chain's CDR3 is CASSQDRHEQYF. The CDR3 DNA follows: TGTGCCAGCAGCCAAGATCGCCACGAGCAGTACTTC.

The rearrangement joins TRBV2 to TRBJ2-4; 10 bases align to TRBD2. The V and J ends lost 2 bases and 7 bases, in that order; junction bases with no gene match: 8. The CDR3 has 16 residues. CDR1 SNHLY and CDR2 FYNNEI come from the germline V gene. For the CDR3, the DNA is TGTGCCAGCAGTGAACAATTAGCGGGGGGTATTAACATTCAGTACTTC. Its translation: CASSEQLAGGINIQYF. The variable domain in full, with the rest retrieved from reference TRBV2 and TRBJ2-4, is EPEVTQTPSHQVTQMGQEVILRCVPISNHLYFYWYRQILGQKVEFLVSFYNNEISEKSEIFDDQFSVERPDGSNFTLKIRSTKLEDSAMYFCASSEQLAGGINIQYFGAGTRLSVL.

This clone is a singleton in its sample. J is TRBJ2-1 and V is TRBV30, with 7 bases that match TRBD1. In germline, CDR1 is GTSNPN, CDR2 SVGIG (reference sequence). Germline trimming cut 4 bases from V and 8 bases from J; bases unmatched to any gene: 17. The CDR3 runs 16 residues. CDR3 sequence: CAWNPRQGHLRDEQFF. CDR3 nucleotides: TGTGCCTGGAATCCGAGACAGGGCCACCTTAGGGATGAGCAGTTCTTC.

The genes are TRBV4-1 and TRBJ1-1; D remains unclear. This CDR3 has 14 residues. V was cut by 0 bases and J by 6 bases, with 11 bases left in between. Germline CDR1 MGHRA, CDR2 YSYEKL. The DNA for the CDR3 is TGCGCCAGCAGCCAAGATCGTTGGGGTTCTGAAGCTTTCTTT. It encodes CASSQDRWGSEAFF.